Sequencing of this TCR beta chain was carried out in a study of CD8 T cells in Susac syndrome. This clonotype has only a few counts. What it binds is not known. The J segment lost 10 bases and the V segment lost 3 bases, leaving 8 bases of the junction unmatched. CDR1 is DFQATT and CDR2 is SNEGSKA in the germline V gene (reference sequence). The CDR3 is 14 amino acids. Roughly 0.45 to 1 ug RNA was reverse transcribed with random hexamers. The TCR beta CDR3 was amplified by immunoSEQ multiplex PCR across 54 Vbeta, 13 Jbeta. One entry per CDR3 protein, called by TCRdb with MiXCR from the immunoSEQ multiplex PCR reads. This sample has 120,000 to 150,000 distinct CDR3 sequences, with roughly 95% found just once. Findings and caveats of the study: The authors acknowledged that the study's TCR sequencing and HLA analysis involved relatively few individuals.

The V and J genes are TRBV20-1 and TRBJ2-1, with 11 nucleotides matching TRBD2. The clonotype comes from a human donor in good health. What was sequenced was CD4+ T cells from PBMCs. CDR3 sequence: CSARVAGGPGEQFF. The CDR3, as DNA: TGCAGTGCTAGGGTAGCGGGAGGGCCAGGGGAGCAGTTCTTC.